This is a list of T cell receptor beta chains from one sample in a study of lymphopenia after photon versus proton radiotherapy. Clones were sequenced by immunoSEQ multiplex PCR, and TCRdb holds only the in-frame ones, with some missing. The top ten clones hold approximately 3.7% of a sample with over 20,000 clones, around 83% of them seen once. The input for sequencing was peripheral blood, taken from a patient treated with photon-based radiotherapy. Receptors were obtained from a woman aged 45-59 years with pancreatic cancer. Both conserved end residues are part of each CDR3. D genes are given only for firm matches. Rows may omit the clone size; those that give it use once, few, many or a size class.

clone size: NA
D gene: TRBD2
J gene: TRBJ2-1
V gene: TRBV7-2
CDR3 DNA: TGTGCCAGCAGCCCGAGCAGCGGGAGGGTTGAGCAGTTCTTC
CDR3 protein: CASSPSSGRVEQFF

clone size: NA
D gene: NA
J gene: TRBJ2-2
V gene: TRBV4-3
CDR3 DNA: TGCGCCAGCAGCCCGTTGTTTTGGTCCGGGGAGCTGTTTTTT
CDR3 protein: CASSPLFWSGELFF

clone size: once
D gene: TRBD1
J gene: TRBJ2-1
V gene: TRBV7-9
CDR3 DNA: TGTGCCAGCAGCTTAGCTAGGACAGGGGGCAATGAGCAGTTCTTC
CDR3 protein: CASSLARTGGNEQFF

clone size: NA
D gene: NA
J gene: TRBJ2-7
V gene: TRBV28
CDR3 DNA: TGTGCCAGCTCGGGGTTGGCAAACAAGCAGTACTTC
CDR3 protein: CASSGLANKQYF

clone size: NA
D gene: NA
J gene: TRBJ1-5
V gene: TRBV28
CDR3 DNA: TGTGCCAGCAGGTCCCCCGACAGTCGAGGTCAGCCCCAGCATTTT
CDR3 protein: CASRSPDSRGQPQHF

clone size: NA
D gene: NA
J gene: TRBJ2-4
V gene: TRBV19
CDR3 DNA: TGTGCCAGTAGAGGGGCAGGGGTTATTAAAAACATTCAGTACTTC
CDR3 protein: CASRGAGVIKNIQYF

clone size: NA
D gene: TRBD1
J gene: TRBJ2-7
V gene: TRBV5-1
CDR3 DNA: TGCGCCAGCAGCTTGTGGCAGGGGGCTGGGAGGTCCTACGAGCAGTACTTC
CDR3 protein: CASSLWQGAGRSYEQYF

clone size: NA
D gene: NA
J gene: TRBJ1-1
V gene: TRBV27
CDR3 DNA: TGTGCCAGCAGACCACGTACGAACACTGAAGCTTTCTTT
CDR3 protein: CASRPRTNTEAFF

clone size: NA
D gene: TRBD1
J gene: TRBJ2-5
V gene: TRBV2
CDR3 DNA: TGTGCCAGCAGTGACCCGGGACAGCAAGAGACCCAGTACTTC
CDR3 protein: CASSDPGQQETQYF

clone size: NA
D gene: NA
J gene: TRBJ2-2
V gene: TRBV30
CDR3 DNA: TGTGCCTGGGGAGGACTGGGGAACACCGGGGAGCTGTTTTTT
CDR3 protein: CAWGGLGNTGELFF

clone size: NA
D gene: NA
J gene: TRBJ1-1
V gene: TRBV5-4
CDR3 DNA: TGTGCCAGCAGCTTGAGGCAGGAAGCTTTCTTT
CDR3 protein: CASSLRQEAFF

clone size: NA
D gene: NA
J gene: TRBJ2-7
V gene: TRBV28
CDR3 DNA: TGTGCCAGCAGTTCCCTGACAGAACACCCCCCCTACGAGCAGTACTTC
CDR3 protein: CASSSLTEHPPYEQYF

clone size: NA
D gene: NA
J gene: TRBJ2-7
V gene: TRBV7-9
CDR3 DNA: TGTGCCAGCAGCTTAAGAAGCACCTACGAGCAGTACTTC
CDR3 protein: CASSLRSTYEQYF

clone size: NA
D gene: TRBD2
J gene: TRBJ2-1
V gene: TRBV9
CDR3 DNA: TGTGCCAGCAGCGTAGTAGCGGGAGGTGCTGAGCAGTTCTTC
CDR3 protein: CASSVVAGGAEQFF

clone size: NA
D gene: NA
J gene: TRBJ2-6
V gene: TRBV29-1
CDR3 DNA: TGCAGCGTTGAAGCGGGGTCCGGGGCCAACGTCCTGACTTTC
CDR3 protein: CSVEAGSGANVLTF

clone size: NA
D gene: TRBD1
J gene: TRBJ1-2
V gene: TRBV9
CDR3 DNA: TGTGCCAGCAGCGTTGACGGGACAGGGAACTATGGCTACACCTTC
CDR3 protein: CASSVDGTGNYGYTF

clone size: NA
D gene: NA
J gene: TRBJ2-7
V gene: TRBV27
CDR3 DNA: TGTGCCAGCAGTTTAGGGGCAGGGGACGAGCAGTACTTC
CDR3 protein: CASSLGAGDEQYF

clone size: few
D gene: NA
J gene: TRBJ2-7
V gene: TRBV6-5
CDR3 DNA: TGTGCCAGCAGAGAGGAGTGGGCTTACGAGCAGTACTTC
CDR3 protein: CASREEWAYEQYF

clone size: NA
D gene: NA
J gene: TRBJ1-2
V gene: TRBV7-2
CDR3 DNA: TGTGCCAGCAGCTTAGAGGGGGAAAGTGGGGTCTATGGCTACACCTTC
CDR3 protein: CASSLEGESGVYGYTF

clone size: NA
D gene: NA
J gene: TRBJ1-4
V gene: TRBV25-1
CDR3 DNA: TGTGCCAGCAGTGTAAGTGAAAAACTGTTTTTT
CDR3 protein: CASSVSEKLFF

clone size: NA
D gene: NA
J gene: TRBJ2-7
V gene: TRBV4-3
CDR3 DNA: TGCGCCAGCAGCCAAATACTGGGGGAGAGTGACGAGCAGTACTTC
CDR3 protein: CASSQILGESDEQYF

clone size: NA
D gene: NA
J gene: TRBJ1-4
V gene: TRBV14
CDR3 DNA: TGTGCCAGCAGCCAAGATCCTGGATTTAATGAAAAACTGTTTTTT
CDR3 protein: CASSQDPGFNEKLFF

clone size: NA
D gene: NA
J gene: TRBJ1-5
V gene: TRBV27
CDR3 DNA: TGTGCCAGCAGTTTATCGGCAGCGGGCAATCAGCCCCAGCATTTT
CDR3 protein: CASSLSAAGNQPQHF

clone size: NA
D gene: TRBD2
J gene: TRBJ2-1
V gene: TRBV5-1
CDR3 DNA: TGCGCCAGCAGCCACGGCAGCGGGAACTTCTACAATGAGCAGTTCTTC
CDR3 protein: CASSHGSGNFYNEQFF

clone size: NA
D gene: NA
J gene: TRBJ2-1
V gene: TRBV11-1
CDR3 DNA: TGTGCCAGCAGCGCAGGACTTGCGTTTGAAATGATCTCCTACAATGAGCAGTTCTTC
CDR3 protein: CASSAGLAFEMISYNEQFF

clone size: NA
D gene: NA
J gene: TRBJ2-1
V gene: TRBV29-1
CDR3 DNA: TGCAGCGTTGAGGCCAGCGGGTCCTACAATGAGCAGTTCTTC
CDR3 protein: CSVEASGSYNEQFF

clone size: NA
D gene: TRBD2
J gene: TRBJ2-7
V gene: TRBV2
CDR3 DNA: TGTGCCAGCAGTGGTGGGAGGGCTACCGAGCAGTACTTC
CDR3 protein: CASSGGRATEQYF

clone size: NA
D gene: NA
J gene: TRBJ2-5
V gene: TRBV7-9
CDR3 DNA: TGTGCCAGCAGCTTAGACTGGGGGGAGACCCAGTACTTC
CDR3 protein: CASSLDWGETQYF

clone size: NA
D gene: NA
J gene: TRBJ1-1
V gene: TRBV27
CDR3 DNA: TGTGCCAGCAGTTTATGGGGTGGTGGTATGAACACTGAAGCTTTCTTT
CDR3 protein: CASSLWGGGMNTEAFF

clone size: NA
D gene: TRBD1
J gene: TRBJ2-2
V gene: TRBV7-9
CDR3 DNA: TGTGCCAGCAGCTTAGAGACAGGGAGCACCGGGGAGCTGTTTTTT
CDR3 protein: CASSLETGSTGELFF

clone size: NA
D gene: NA
J gene: TRBJ1-2
V gene: TRBV19
CDR3 DNA: TGTGCCAGTACCCGGGACAACTATGGCTACACCTTC
CDR3 protein: CASTRDNYGYTF

clone size: NA
D gene: NA
J gene: TRBJ2-1
V gene: TRBV20-1
CDR3 DNA: TGCAGTGCTAGAGAACATGAGCAGTTCTTC
CDR3 protein: CSAREHEQFF

clone size: few
D gene: TRBD1
J gene: TRBJ2-5
V gene: TRBV9
CDR3 DNA: TGTGCCAGCAGCCTAGGCGGGGCGACAGGGGCCATCCAAGAGACCCAGTACTTC
CDR3 protein: CASSLGGATGAIQETQYF

clone size: NA
D gene: TRBD2
J gene: TRBJ2-7
V gene: TRBV27
CDR3 DNA: TGTGCCAGCAGTTTTCGCGGACTAGCGGGAGAAGAGCAGTACTTC
CDR3 protein: CASSFRGLAGEEQYF

clone size: NA
D gene: NA
J gene: TRBJ2-7
V gene: TRBV7-9
CDR3 DNA: TGTGCCAGCAGTCCAGGGGTAAACTACGAGCAGTACTTC
CDR3 protein: CASSPGVNYEQYF

clone size: NA
D gene: NA
J gene: TRBJ2-5
V gene: TRBV5-1
CDR3 DNA: TGCGCCAGCAGCTTGGTAGGGGAGACCCAGTACTTC
CDR3 protein: CASSLVGETQYF

clone size: NA
D gene: NA
J gene: TRBJ2-5
V gene: TRBV6-4
CDR3 DNA: TGTGCCAGCAGTGTGGATCCCGGAGAGACCCAGTACTTC
CDR3 protein: CASSVDPGETQYF

clone size: NA
D gene: NA
J gene: TRBJ1-3
V gene: TRBV9
CDR3 DNA: TGTGCCAGCAGCGAGGCCCCCGCGGGCTCTGGAAACACCATATATTTT
CDR3 protein: CASSEAPAGSGNTIYF

clone size: NA
D gene: TRBD2
J gene: TRBJ2-2
V gene: TRBV4-3
CDR3 DNA: TGCGCCAGCAGCGAAGTCCTAGCGGGGGGGAACACCGGGGAGCTGTTTTTT
CDR3 protein: CASSEVLAGGNTGELFF

clone size: NA
D gene: NA
J gene: TRBJ1-2
V gene: TRBV30
CDR3 DNA: TGTGCCTGGAGCCGGGGATTTGGGGATCCTGGCTACACCTTC
CDR3 protein: CAWSRGFGDPGYTF

clone size: NA
D gene: NA
J gene: TRBJ2-5
V gene: TRBV5-6
CDR3 DNA: TGTGCCAGCAGCTTGAGGCAAGCCGGCCTTGAGACCCAGTACTTC
CDR3 protein: CASSLRQAGLETQYF

clone size: NA
D gene: TRBD2
J gene: TRBJ2-5
V gene: TRBV19
CDR3 DNA: TGTGCCAGTAGTATAGGACTAGCGATGGGAGAGACCCAGTACTTC
CDR3 protein: CASSIGLAMGETQYF

clone size: NA
D gene: NA
J gene: TRBJ2-2
V gene: TRBV4-3
CDR3 DNA: TGCGCCAGCAGCCAAGATGATGTACGGCGAGGGACCGGGGAGCTGTTTTTT
CDR3 protein: CASSQDDVRRGTGELFF

clone size: NA
D gene: NA
J gene: TRBJ2-7
V gene: TRBV9
CDR3 DNA: TGTGCCAGCAGCTCCGGAGGGGGGGTGGCCTCCTACGAGCAGTACTTC
CDR3 protein: CASSSGGGVASYEQYF

clone size: NA
D gene: TRBD1
J gene: TRBJ1-2
V gene: TRBV9
CDR3 DNA: TGTGCCAGCAGCGCGGGACAGGACTATGGCTACACCTTC
CDR3 protein: CASSAGQDYGYTF

clone size: NA
D gene: TRBD2
J gene: TRBJ2-1
V gene: TRBV7-3
CDR3 DNA: TGTGCCAGCAGCTCGACTAGCGGAGCTGAGCAGTTCTTC
CDR3 protein: CASSSTSGAEQFF

clone size: NA
D gene: NA
J gene: TRBJ2-3
V gene: TRBV18
CDR3 DNA: TGTGCCAGCTCAGTCGAAACGCAGTATTTT
CDR3 protein: CASSVETQYF

clone size: NA
D gene: TRBD1
J gene: TRBJ2-1
V gene: TRBV6-1
CDR3 DNA: TGTGCCAGTGGGTGGGACAGGGGGAACAATGAGCAGTTCTTC
CDR3 protein: CASGWDRGNNEQFF

clone size: once
D gene: TRBD1
J gene: TRBJ2-5
V gene: TRBV30
CDR3 DNA: TGTGCCTGGACCCGGGACAGGGGAAGAGAGACCCAGTACTTC
CDR3 protein: CAWTRDRGRETQYF

clone size: NA
D gene: TRBD2
J gene: TRBJ2-1
V gene: TRBV7-7
CDR3 DNA: TGTGCCAGCAGTCCCAGCGCGGGAGTGGGCGTCAATGAGCAGTTCTTC
CDR3 protein: CASSPSAGVGVNEQFF

clone size: NA
D gene: TRBD1
J gene: TRBJ1-3
V gene: TRBV7-8
CDR3 DNA: TGTGCCAGCAGAGCCAGGGGGCGATTCTCTGGAAACACCATATATTTT
CDR3 protein: CASRARGRFSGNTIYF

clone size: NA
D gene: NA
J gene: TRBJ2-7
V gene: TRBV30
CDR3 DNA: TGTGCCTGGAGCTTAGCAGGGGTAGAGCAGTACTTC
CDR3 protein: CAWSLAGVEQYF

clone size: NA
D gene: TRBD2
J gene: TRBJ2-1
V gene: TRBV29-1
CDR3 DNA: TGCAGCGTTGGGAGCGGGGTCTACAATGAGCAGTTCTTC
CDR3 protein: CSVGSGVYNEQFF